These T cell receptor beta chains were read from a single sample in a study of blood T cell repertoires in COVID-19. Using immunoSEQ multiplex PCR, the repertoire was profiled, and TCRdb retains in-frame clones only, with some absent. The sample records roughly 230,000 clones, roughly nine tenths being singletons. Sequencing was performed on peripheral blood. The receptor set was obtained from a middle-aged woman who had recovered from COVID-19. Both conserved end residues are part of each CDR3. The order of the fields is V gene, CDR3 length, J gene, clone size, D gene, CDR3 protein. The D gene is left open where the match is weak. Rows may omit the clone size; those that give it use once, few, many or a size class.

V: TRBV5-4; length: 16; J: TRBJ2-3; size: -; D: TRBD2; CDR3: CASSGSLAGEADTQYF
V: TRBV5-6; length: 15; J: TRBJ2-3; size: -; D: TRBD1; CDR3: CASSRDRGRADTQYF
V: TRBV7-3; length: 13; J: TRBJ2-7; size: -; D: TRBD1; CDR3: CASSRSTGAEQYF
V: TRBV5-1; length: 14; J: TRBJ1-1; size: -; D: TRBD1; CDR3: CASSLDRGSTEAFF
V: TRBV6-5; length: 14; J: TRBJ2-6; size: -; D: TRBD1; CDR3: CASGQGPGANVLTF
V: TRBV29-1; length: 13; J: TRBJ2-3; size: once; D: -; CDR3: CSVEKRGTDTQYF
V: TRBV2; length: 13; J: TRBJ1-5; size: -; D: -; CDR3: CASSDVTGRPQHF
V: TRBV11-2; length: 14; J: TRBJ2-3; size: once; D: -; CDR3: CASSLRLSTDTQYF
V: TRBV6-5; length: 15; J: TRBJ1-1; size: -; D: -; CDR3: CASSDLRQGDTEAFF
V: TRBV10-3; length: 15; J: TRBJ2-3; size: -; D: TRBD2; CDR3: CAIKSLAGSTDTQYF
V: TRBV24-1; length: 16; J: TRBJ2-1; size: -; D: TRBD2; CDR3: CATSDFLTSGTNEQFF
V: TRBV12-3/TRBV12-4; length: 11; J: TRBJ2-1; size: -; D: -; CDR3: CASSPSNEQFF
V: TRBV11-3; length: 17; J: TRBJ2-1; size: -; D: TRBD2; CDR3: CASSLEGLAVSYNEQFF
V: TRBV5-1; length: 11; J: TRBJ2-1; size: -; D: -; CDR3: CASSPHHEQFF
V: TRBV5-1; length: 13; J: TRBJ2-5; size: -; D: TRBD1; CDR3: CASRTGSQETQYF
V: TRBV30; length: 12; J: TRBJ2-4; size: -; D: TRBD2; CDR3: CAWNAGEDIQYF
V: TRBV29-1; length: 11; J: TRBJ1-1; size: -; D: TRBD1; CDR3: CSVRGSAEAFF
V: TRBV19; length: 15; J: TRBJ2-7; size: -; D: TRBD2; CDR3: CASSDRSSGGYEQYF
V: TRBV2; length: 13; J: TRBJ2-2; size: -; D: -; CDR3: CASRILAPGELFF
V: TRBV10-2; length: 13; J: TRBJ2-3; size: -; D: -; CDR3: CASSDRGADTQYF
V: TRBV6-2/TRBV6-3; length: 13; J: TRBJ1-1; size: -; D: -; CDR3: CASSYEAHTEAFF
V: TRBV24-1; length: 17; J: TRBJ2-1; size: -; D: TRBD2; CDR3: CATSSGTSTSSYNEQFF
V: TRBV2; length: 14; J: TRBJ2-5; size: -; D: TRBD2; CDR3: CASDRDGGQETQYF
V: TRBV5-4; length: 15; J: TRBJ2-7; size: -; D: TRBD1; CDR3: CASSPRDRANYEQYF
V: TRBV28; length: 13; J: TRBJ2-7; size: -; D: -; CDR3: CASGSGASYEQYF
V: TRBV7-9; length: 15; J: TRBJ2-5; size: -; D: -; CDR3: CASSLGAGPQETQYF
V: TRBV19; length: 16; J: TRBJ1-6; size: -; D: TRBD1; CDR3: CASSKLEWDRAAPLHF
V: TRBV2; length: 16; J: TRBJ2-1; size: -; D: -; CDR3: CASSQAGRSSYNEQFF
V: TRBV12-3/TRBV12-4; length: 13; J: TRBJ2-2; size: -; D: -; CDR3: CASIGGWGGELFF
V: TRBV6-2/TRBV6-3; length: 15; J: TRBJ2-3; size: -; D: -; CDR3: CASSYSSLDTDTQYF
V: TRBV24-1; length: 12; J: TRBJ2-5; size: -; D: -; CDR3: CATSESRGTQYF
V: TRBV9; length: 14; J: TRBJ2-7; size: -; D: -; CDR3: CASSPFGASYEQYF
V: TRBV3-1/TRBV3-2; length: 16; J: TRBJ2-1; size: -; D: TRBD2; CDR3: CASSRRGAFSYNEQFF
V: TRBV29-1; length: 14; J: TRBJ1-3; size: -; D: TRBD1; CDR3: CSAQTGFQGNTIYF
V: TRBV4-2; length: 16; J: TRBJ2-7; size: many; D: -; CDR3: CASSQDRVESSYEQYF
V: TRBV11-3; length: 15; J: TRBJ1-1; size: -; D: TRBD1; CDR3: CASSARDRGFTEAFF
V: TRBV7-9; length: 16; J: TRBJ2-2; size: -; D: TRBD2; CDR3: CASTSGSFANTGELFF
V: TRBV11-2; length: 15; J: TRBJ1-5; size: -; D: -; CDR3: CASSLETRNNQPQHF
V: TRBV7-9; length: 14; J: TRBJ2-1; size: -; D: TRBD2; CDR3: CASSFPSGGNEQFF
V: TRBV19; length: 14; J: TRBJ1-2; size: -; D: TRBD1; CDR3: CASSTDRGDYGYTF
V: TRBV6-6; length: 14; J: TRBJ1-2; size: once; D: -; CDR3: CASSRGGRDYGYTF
V: TRBV7-9; length: 15; J: TRBJ2-1; size: -; D: -; CDR3: CASSLKAREVNEQFF
V: TRBV19; length: 14; J: TRBJ1-2; size: -; D: -; CDR3: CASSIGGRYYGYTF
V: TRBV7-3; length: 15; J: TRBJ2-5; size: -; D: TRBD2; CDR3: CASTPRGLAGETQYF
V: TRBV30; length: 15; J: TRBJ2-1; size: -; D: TRBD2; CDR3: CAWSKRGGRFNEQFF
V: TRBV29-1; length: 11; J: TRBJ1-1; size: -; D: -; CDR3: CSVADSPEAFF
V: TRBV29-1; length: 13; J: TRBJ2-7; size: -; D: TRBD1; CDR3: CSVVGGLSYEQYF
V: TRBV3-1/TRBV3-2; length: 15; J: TRBJ1-2; size: -; D: -; CDR3: CASSQAQGHNYGYTF
V: TRBV5-1; length: 16; J: TRBJ2-2; size: -; D: TRBD2; CDR3: CASSYASGANTGELFF
V: TRBV7-2; length: 15; J: TRBJ1-1; size: -; D: -; CDR3: CASRSGQLMNTEAFF
V: TRBV19; length: 12; J: TRBJ1-5; size: -; D: -; CDR3: CASSSGPGPQHF
V: TRBV15; length: 14; J: TRBJ1-4; size: -; D: -; CDR3: CATSRSAGIEKLFF
V: TRBV5-4; length: 14; J: TRBJ1-4; size: few; D: -; CDR3: CASSTGGLNEKLFF
V: TRBV18; length: 15; J: TRBJ1-1; size: -; D: -; CDR3: CASSPRIVEQTEAFF
V: TRBV11-2; length: 15; J: TRBJ2-1; size: -; D: -; CDR3: CASSLVAEWYNEQFF
V: TRBV4-1; length: 18; J: TRBJ2-7; size: -; D: TRBD2; CDR3: CASSQEAGLAGGPYEQYF
V: TRBV11-2; length: 15; J: TRBJ2-5; size: -; D: TRBD1; CDR3: CASSPQGQGQETQYF
V: TRBV29-1; length: 14; J: TRBJ1-1; size: -; D: TRBD1; CDR3: CSVARTGGHTEAFF
V: TRBV12-3/TRBV12-4; length: 13; J: TRBJ2-5; size: -; D: -; CDR3: CAIFDSGQETQYF
V: TRBV30; length: 13; J: TRBJ2-5; size: -; D: TRBD2; CDR3: CAWASGGLETQYF